These 17 T cell receptor beta chains were sequenced from one sample in a study of Graves' ophthalmopathy and Graves' hyperthyroidism. Using RNA transcripts, the TCR beta CDR3 regions were amplified. Scientists carried out first-round RT-PCR using HTBI primers and then a second-round multiplex PCR. TCRdb re-derived calls from the multiplex PCR reads in MiXCR, one entry per CDR3 protein. Seen here are around 1,200,000 distinct CDR3 sequences, roughly 35% observed once, and the top ten hold 11%. Sequenced input: peripheral blood or thyroid tissue (not recorded which). These receptors were obtained from an adult man with Graves' hyperthyroidism.

This clonotype was recorded many times. V gene TRBV2 combines with J gene TRBJ1-1, with 8 positions matching TRBD1. CDR3 length: 14 residues. CDR1 is SNHLY, CDR2 FYNNEI, per germline. J was trimmed by 2 bases and V by 7 bases; bases with no gene match: 6. The CDR3 region is CASKQDRGNTEAFF. Here the CDR3 DNA reads TGTGCCAGCAAACAAGACAGGGGAAACACTGAAGCTTTCTTT.

The chain recombines TRBV7-9 with TRBJ1-4; D is ambiguous. CDR1 and CDR2 from the germline V gene are SEHNR and FQNEAQ (reference sequence). The CDR3 runs to 15 residues. Deletions cut 2 bases from V and 2 bases from J, with 9 bases between. The CDR3: CASSLPAATNEKLFF. The CDR3 DNA reads TGTGCCAGCAGCTTACCCGCGGCCACTAATGAAAAACTGTTTTTT. The full variable domain, with the rest looked up from reference TRBV7-9 and TRBJ1-4, is DTGVSQNPRHKITKRGQNVTFRCDPISEHNRLYWYRQTLGQGPEFLTYFQNEAQLEKSRLLSDRFSAERPKGSFSTLEIQRTEQGDSAMYLCASSLPAATNEKLFFGSGTQLSVL.

The chain joins TRBV20-1 to TRBJ2-5, with a weak D call TRBD1 (5 bases). The CDR3 has 13 residues. CDR1 DFQATT and CDR2 SNEGSKA come from the germline V gene (reference sequence). Trimming stripped 5 bases from V and 9 bases from J, with 19 bases between. In DNA, the CDR3 is TGCAGTGCTCGTGTAGGGGAAGGCCAGCCCCAGTACTTC. The encoded protein is CSARVGEGQPQYF.

This clonotype was counted many times. The chain uses TRBV12-3 or TRBV12-4 and TRBJ1-6; D is undetermined. The CDR3 is made up of 14 amino acids. V gave up 3 bases and J gave up 9 bases, with 12 bases separating them. CDR3 coding DNA: TGTGCCAGCAGTTTGACCCAAGTAGGTTCACCCCTCCACTTT. Its protein product is CASSLTQVGSPLHF.

This clonotype was seen at least ten times. The CDR3 region has the DNA TGTGCCAGCAGTCTCGGGACAGGGTTTTCACCCCTCCACTTT. Translating it yields CASSLGTGFSPLHF. The chain links TRBV25-1 to TRBJ1-6; TRBD1 matches at 9 bases. J lost 9 bases, V lost 5 bases, and 5 bases had no gene match. The germline CDR1 and CDR2 sequences are MGHDK and SYGVNS. The CDR3 spans 14 residues.

The rearrangement uses TRBV5-1 and TRBJ1-5; 9 nucleotides match TRBD1. The CDR3 loop spans 15 amino acids. V gave up 6 bases and J gave up 5 bases; unmatched junction bases: 9. CDR1 and CDR2 from the germline V gene are SGHRS and YFSETQ. The CDR3 nucleotides are TGCGCCAGCAACTCCACAGGGGGCATAGATCAGCCCCAGCATTTT. It is translated as CASNSTGGIDQPQHF. Full variable domain (outside the CDR3, taken from reference TRBV5-1 and TRBJ1-5): KAGVTQTPRYLIKTRGQQVTLSCSPISGHRSVSWYQQTPGQGLQFLFEYFSETQRNKGNFPGRFSGRQFSNSRSEMNVSTLELGDSALYLCASNSTGGIDQPQHFGDGTRLSIL.

This clonotype was recorded once. CDR3 region: CSAGELGGELFF. The CDR3 DNA is TGCAGCGCTGGGGAACTTGGGGGGGAGCTGTTTTTT. V usage is TRBV29-1 and J usage is TRBJ2-2; the D is unclear. The length of the CDR3 is 12 residues. Germline V lookup: CDR1 SQVTM, CDR2 ANQGSEA. V lost 7 bases and J lost 8, with 14 bases in between.

The rearrangement links TRBV6-6 to TRBJ1-4, with D possibly being TRBD1 (5 bases). With 5 bases removed from V and 8 bases from J, the gap between germline ends came to 21 bases. The CDR3 is made up of 16 amino acids. Looked up from germline, CDR1 is MNHNY and CDR2 is SVGAGI (reference sequence). This CDR3 is CASSPGTGRSWEKLFF. The DNA for the CDR3 is TGTGCCAGCAGTCCCGGGACGGGGAGAAGTTGGGAAAAACTGTTTTTT.

The sample holds a few counts of this clonotype. This chain links TRBV28 with TRBJ1-5; no clear D gene. Trimming took 7 bases from V and 2 from J, leaving 18 bases between them. CDR3 length equals 16 residues. Germline V lookup: CDR1 MDHEN, CDR2 SYDVKM. The CDR3 bases are TGTGCCAGCAACCACGCCCCCGGCAGTGGCAATCAGCCCCAGCATTTT. Translating gives CASNHAPGSGNQPQHF.

This clonotype came up once. CDR3 in amino acids: CASSEWDRDNYGYTF. The CDR3 nucleotides read TGTGCCAGCAGTGAATGGGACAGGGATAACTATGGCTACACCTTC. The rearrangement links TRBV25-1 to TRBJ1-2; 9 nucleotides align to TRBD1. This CDR3 spans 15 amino acids. The trim removed 1 base at V and 1 base at J, leaving 1 base unmatched. Germline CDR1 and CDR2: MGHDK and SYGVNS.

The chain joins TRBV20-1 to TRBJ2-5; 7 bases match TRBD1. The germline gives CDR1 DFQATT, CDR2 SNEGSKA (reference sequence). The CDR3 extends over 12 amino acids. J was trimmed by 4 bases and V by 5 bases; bases with no gene match: 4. CDR3 nucleotide sequence: TGCAGTGCTCCGGCAGGGGGAGAGACCCAGTACTTC. It encodes CSAPAGGETQYF.

This clonotype was found many times. The chain uses TRBV19 and TRBJ2-5; no clear D gene. The CDR3 consists of 14 residues. The V gene's germline CDR1 is LNHDA and CDR2 SQIVND (reference sequence). V gave up 3 bases and J gave up 2 bases, with 10 bases separating them. CDR3 DNA: TGTGCCAGTAGTATTAGTGGCAGGCAAGAGACCCAGTACTTC. Translated, it gives CASSISGRQETQYF.

This clonotype was counted many times. The chain has TRBV7-6 and TRBJ1-4; D not resolved. CDR3 length: 16 residues. Germline assignment: CDR1 SGHVS and CDR2 FNYEAQ. Trimming removed 5 bases at V and 8 bases at J, with 21 bases between. CDR3 in amino acids: CASSPAAATKGEKLFF. The DNA of the CDR3 is TGTGCCAGCAGCCCGGCGGCCGCCACAAAAGGGGAAAAACTGTTTTTT.

The chain carries TRBV5-1 and TRBJ2-2; TRBD2 matches 8 bases. After removal of 4 bases from V and 2 bases from J, the junction contained 7 bases not matched to a gene. The germline CDR1 and CDR2 sequences are SGHRS and YFSETQ. This CDR3 contains 16 residues. The CDR3 DNA reads as TGCGCCAGCAGCGCCGGGACTAGAACAAACACCGGGGAGCTGTTTTTT. This sequence encodes CASSAGTRTNTGELFF.

The V and J genes are TRBV4-2 and TRBJ1-1; possibly TRBD1 for D (5 bases). The CDR3 extends over 16 amino acids. Trimming removed 4 bases at V and 2 bases at J, with 17 bases between. Germline V CDR1 and CDR2: LGHNA, YNFKEQ. The CDR3 reads CASSPTLGQPNTEAFF. For the CDR3, the DNA is TGTGCCAGCAGCCCTACTCTAGGACAACCTAACACTGAAGCTTTCTTT.

The chain links TRBV7-9 to TRBJ2-1; 7 positions match TRBD2. Looked up from germline, CDR1 is SEHNR and CDR2 is FQNEAQ (reference sequence). With V trimmed by 5 bases and J by 0 bases, 4 bases remained unmatched. CDR3 length: 15 amino acids. The CDR3 sequence: CASSPKRDSYNEQFF. The CDR3 region has the DNA TGTGCCAGCAGCCCCAAGCGGGACTCCTACAATGAGCAGTTCTTC.

In this sample, this clonotype turned up many times. The gene calls are TRBV2 and TRBJ2-2; D is unresolved. Germline V gene lookup returns CDR1 SNHLY and CDR2 FYNNEI. The CDR3 contains 14 residues. Trimming removed 0 bases at V and 5 bases at J, with 7 bases between. The CDR3 DNA follows: TGTGCCAGCAGTGAAGCGCGGCGAACCGGGGAGCTGTTTTTT. It translates to CASSEARRTGELFF.